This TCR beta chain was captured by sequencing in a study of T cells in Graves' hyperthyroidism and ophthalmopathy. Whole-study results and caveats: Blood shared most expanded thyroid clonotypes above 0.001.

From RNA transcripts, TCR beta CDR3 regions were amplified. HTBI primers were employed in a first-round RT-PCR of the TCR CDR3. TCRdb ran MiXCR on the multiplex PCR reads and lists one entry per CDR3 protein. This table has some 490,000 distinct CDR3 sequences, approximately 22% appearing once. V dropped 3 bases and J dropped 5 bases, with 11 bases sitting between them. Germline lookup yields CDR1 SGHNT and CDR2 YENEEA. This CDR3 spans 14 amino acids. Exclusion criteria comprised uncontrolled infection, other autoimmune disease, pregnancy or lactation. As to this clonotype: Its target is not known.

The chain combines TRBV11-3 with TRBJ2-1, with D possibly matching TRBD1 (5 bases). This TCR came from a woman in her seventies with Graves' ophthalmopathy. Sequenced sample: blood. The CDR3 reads CASSFRQGNNEQFF. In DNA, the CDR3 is TGTGCCAGCAGCTTTCGGCAGGGCAACAATGAGCAGTTCTTC.